This paragraph reports one T cell receptor (beta chain). What it recognizes is unknown. The CDR3 contains 16 residues. The V end lost 0 bases, the J end lost 4 bases, and 13 bases lay between the germline ends. CDR1 and CDR2 (germline): LGHNA, YSLEER. This sample was included in a study of blood T cells in healthy people across ages. Whole-study findings and limits: It was not known whether donors were CMV positive (a possible confounder of expanded clonotype changes).

Through a sample-barcoded 5' primer and a J-beta primer mix, a second PCR was run for roughly 7 to 12 cycles. Every molecule of cDNA carried a tag from a template-switch adaptor with 12 random nucleotides. MiXCR, run by TCRdb on the 5' RACE reads, gives a single entry per CDR3 protein. This table has about 1.8 million distinct CDR3 sequences, roughly 49% appearing once. The specimen was blood. This rearrangement joins TRBV4-3 to TRBJ2-1; D is perhaps TRBD2 (7 bases). This clonotype originated in a woman aged 40 to 50 in good health. The CDR3 DNA is TGCGCCAGCAGCCAAGATTCGGGGGGCCGATACAATGAGCAGTTCTTC. The encoded protein is CASSQDSGGRYNEQFF.